Described below is a single T cell receptor (beta chain) sequence and its context. This entry comes from a study of blood T cell repertoires in COVID-19. Trimming at V came to 6 bases and at J to 9 bases, leaving 7 bases not matched to a gene. Germline CDR1 and CDR2: SGHTA and FQGNSA. The CDR3 spans 15 residues. Only in-frame clones appear in the TCRdb table, and some are missing; sequencing was by immunoSEQ multiplex PCR. The profile shows some 320,000 clones, more than 70% of them singletons. Sequencing input: peripheral blood. The source is a woman aged 45-65 years who had recovered from COVID-19. The rearrangement joins TRBV7-2 to TRBJ2-1, with 14 bases identical to TRBD2. CDR3 in amino acids: CASSLTGTSGGEQFF. CDR3 sequence (DNA): TGTGCCAGCAGTTTAACCGGGACTAGCGGGGGTGAGCAGTTCTTC.